A selection of T cell receptor beta chains follows, all from one sample in a study of T cell changes during pregnancy in multiple sclerosis. This table comes from immunoSEQ multiplex PCR, and its TCRdb copy is limited to in-frame clones, with some not included. The top ten hold 1% to 1.5% of the sample, which has tens of thousands of clones, around 94% seen once. The sequenced sample was peripheral blood, obtained in the third trimester of pregnancy. Receptors originate from a female donor with multiple sclerosis, enrolled in a pregnancy study. CDR3s include the opening cysteine and the closing phenylalanine or tryptophan. A D gene is named only where the DNA matches it firmly. Rows give clone size only sometimes, using once, few, many, or a class for an expanded clone.

DNA,CDR3,size,V,D,J
TGTGCCAGCAGCCAGGCGGGAGAGGAGACCCAGTACTTC,CASSQAGEETQYF,NA,TRBV4-2,TRBD2,TRBJ2-5
TGTGCCAGCAGTGAAGGGGCGGGGGTAAGCAATCAGCCCCAGCATTTT,CASSEGAGVSNQPQHF,NA,TRBV6-1,NA,TRBJ1-5
TGTGCCATCAGTGAGTCGGGGCTAGTTTTCTTC,CAISESGLVFF,NA,TRBV10-3,NA,TRBJ2-1
TGTGCCAGCACCTCGACTACGGCAGGGACTGGCCTAGCCTACGAGCAGTACTTC,CASTSTTAGTGLAYEQYF,once,TRBV27,NA,TRBJ2-7
TGTGCCAGCAGCTTAACATCGGCGGGGTACTATGGCTACACCTTC,CASSLTSAGYYGYTF,few,TRBV7-3,NA,TRBJ1-2
TGTGCCGCCCAACAGTTTTTCACAGATACGCAGTATTTT,CAAQQFFTDTQYF,NA,TRBV5-5,NA,TRBJ2-3
TGTGCCAGCAGACCGGACAGCCGGAACACTGAAGCTTTCTTT,CASRPDSRNTEAFF,NA,TRBV6-5,NA,TRBJ1-1
TGTGCCAGCAGCCGGACCCTCGGGACAGGGCTCCACGAGCAGTACTTC,CASSRTLGTGLHEQYF,NA,TRBV7-9,TRBD1,TRBJ2-7
TGTGCCAGCAGCGTAGACAGGGAGGGGCATACGCAGTATTTT,CASSVDREGHTQYF,NA,TRBV9,NA,TRBJ2-3
TGTGCCAGCAGTGAATACTCAGGGATGGAGACCCAGTACTTC,CASSEYSGMETQYF,NA,TRBV25-1,NA,TRBJ2-5
TGTGCCAGCAGACTACAGGGGAACACTGAAGCTTTCTTT,CASRLQGNTEAFF,few,TRBV2,NA,TRBJ1-1
TGTGCCAGCAACACACCCGGGGCCAACGTCCTGACTTTC,CASNTPGANVLTF,once,TRBV5-4,NA,TRBJ2-6
TGTGCCAGCAGGCGGACAGGGCTCGGGGAGCTGTTTTTT,CASRRTGLGELFF,NA,TRBV11-1,TRBD1,TRBJ2-2
TGTGCCAGCAACCTTCGACTAGCGGGAGCCTACGAGCAGTACTTC,CASNLRLAGAYEQYF,NA,TRBV6-6,TRBD2,TRBJ2-7
TGTGCCAGCAGCTGGACTAGCGGGAGCGCCTACAATGAGCAGTTCTTC,CASSWTSGSAYNEQFF,NA,TRBV7-6,TRBD2,TRBJ2-1
TGTGCAAGTCGCTTAGAGAAAGCGGGCTTTTCCTACGAGCAGTACTTC,CASRLEKAGFSYEQYF,NA,TRBV12-2,NA,TRBJ2-7
TGCGCCAGCAGCCAGGATAGACTAGCGGATTACTACGAGCAGTACTTC,CASSQDRLADYYEQYF,NA,TRBV4-1,TRBD2,TRBJ2-7
TGTGCCAGCAGCCAGGGACAGGGGATAAACATTCAGTACTTC,CASSQGQGINIQYF,NA,TRBV11-1,TRBD1,TRBJ2-4
TGTGCCAGTAGTATAACCCTGCAGGGAGGCATTCAGTACTTC,CASSITLQGGIQYF,NA,TRBV19,NA,TRBJ2-4
TGTGCCAGCAGCCAGCCAGATAACACTGAAGCTTTCTTT,CASSQPDNTEAFF,NA,TRBV4-2,NA,TRBJ1-1
TGTGCCAGCAGCCCTAAGGACACCTCCTACGAGCAGTACTTC,CASSPKDTSYEQYF,NA,TRBV7-9,NA,TRBJ2-7
TGTGCCAGCAGCCAGGAGACTAGCGGGAGGGCTCGGGAGCAGTACTTC,CASSQETSGRAREQYF,NA,TRBV4-2,TRBD2,TRBJ2-7
TGTGCCAGCAGCTTCGAGCAGGGGGTAGTCTCTGAAGCTTTCTTT,CASSFEQGVVSEAFF,NA,TRBV7-9,TRBD1,TRBJ1-1
TGTGCCAGCAGCTTTCAGATAGGGGCGGGGGATGTGGTCAAAAACATTCAGTACTTC,CASSFQIGAGDVVKNIQYF,NA,TRBV7-2,TRBD2,TRBJ2-4
TGTGCCAGCAGCCACGGGACAGGGCTAATGAACACTGAAGCTTTCTTT,CASSHGTGLMNTEAFF,NA,TRBV28,TRBD1,TRBJ1-1
TGTGCCAGCAGTGAATCTGGGGACTCCAAGCATTATACGCAGTATTTT,CASSESGDSKHYTQYF,NA,TRBV25-1,NA,TRBJ2-3
TGTGCCAGCAGCCCTACTCCCTTAGATAGCACAGATACGCAGTATTTT,CASSPTPLDSTDTQYF,NA,TRBV9,NA,TRBJ2-3
TGTGCCAGCAGCGTAGGTCGTAGCGGGAGCCCAGATACGCAGTATTTT,CASSVGRSGSPDTQYF,NA,TRBV9,TRBD2,TRBJ2-3
TGTGCCAGCAGCTTCACAGGGGGCAATCCCGGAACTGAAGCTTTCTTT,CASSFTGGNPGTEAFF,NA,TRBV11-2,TRBD1,TRBJ1-1